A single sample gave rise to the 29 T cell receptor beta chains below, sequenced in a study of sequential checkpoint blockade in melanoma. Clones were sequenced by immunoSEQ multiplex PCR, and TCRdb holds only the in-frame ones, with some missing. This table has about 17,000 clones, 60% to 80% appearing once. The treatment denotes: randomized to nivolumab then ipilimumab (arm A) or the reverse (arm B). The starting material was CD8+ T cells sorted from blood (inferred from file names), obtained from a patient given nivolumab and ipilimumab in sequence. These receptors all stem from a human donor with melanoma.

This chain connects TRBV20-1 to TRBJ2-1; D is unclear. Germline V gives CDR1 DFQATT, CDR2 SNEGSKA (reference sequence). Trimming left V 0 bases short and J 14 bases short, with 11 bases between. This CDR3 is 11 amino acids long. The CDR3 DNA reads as TGCAGTGCTAGAGATATAAGCCCCGAGTTCTTC. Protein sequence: CSARDISPEFF.

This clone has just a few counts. The CDR3 reads CASSLGRGEAFF. In DNA, the CDR3 is TGTGCCAGCAGCTTAGGGAGGGGTGAAGCTTTCTTT. This sequence joins TRBV7-3 and TRBJ1-1; TRBD1 might be the D (5 bases). Trimming took 2 bases from V and 7 from J, leaving 8 bases between them. The CDR3 loop spans 12 amino acids. Germline CDR1 SGHTA, CDR2 FQGTGA.

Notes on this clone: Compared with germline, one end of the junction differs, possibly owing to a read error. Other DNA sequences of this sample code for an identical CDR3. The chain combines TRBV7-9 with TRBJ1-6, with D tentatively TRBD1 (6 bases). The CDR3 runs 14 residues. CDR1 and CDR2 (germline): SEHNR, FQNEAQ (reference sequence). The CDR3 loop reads CASSLTGEDSPLHF. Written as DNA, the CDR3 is TGTGCCAGTAGCTTGACAGGAGAGGATTCACCCCTCCACTTT.

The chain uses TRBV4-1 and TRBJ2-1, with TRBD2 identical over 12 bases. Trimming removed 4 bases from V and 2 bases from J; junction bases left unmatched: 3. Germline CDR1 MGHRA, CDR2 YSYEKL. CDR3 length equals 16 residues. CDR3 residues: CASSLASGGAYNEQFF. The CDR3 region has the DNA TGCGCCAGCAGCCTGGCTAGCGGGGGGGCCTACAATGAGCAGTTCTTC.

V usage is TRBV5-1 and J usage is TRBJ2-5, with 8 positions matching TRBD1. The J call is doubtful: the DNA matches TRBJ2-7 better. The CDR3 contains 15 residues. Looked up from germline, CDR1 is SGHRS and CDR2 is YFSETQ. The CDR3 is CASSLDRGSSYEQYF. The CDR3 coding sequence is TGCGCCAGCAGCTTGGACAGGGGGAGCTCCTACGAGCAGTACTTC.

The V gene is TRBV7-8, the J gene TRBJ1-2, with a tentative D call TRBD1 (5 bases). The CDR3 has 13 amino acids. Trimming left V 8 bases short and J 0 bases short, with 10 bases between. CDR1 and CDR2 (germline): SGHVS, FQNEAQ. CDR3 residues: CASSGGSNYGYTF. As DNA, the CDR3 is TGTGCCAGCTCCGGGGGGTCTAACTATGGCTACACCTTC.

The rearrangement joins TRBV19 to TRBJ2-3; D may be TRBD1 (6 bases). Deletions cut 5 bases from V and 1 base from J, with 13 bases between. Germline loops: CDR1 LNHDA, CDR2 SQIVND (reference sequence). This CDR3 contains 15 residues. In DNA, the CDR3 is TGTGCCAGTAGTTGGGGTGGGGGCGGCACAGATACGCAGTATTTT. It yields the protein CASSWGGGGTDTQYF.

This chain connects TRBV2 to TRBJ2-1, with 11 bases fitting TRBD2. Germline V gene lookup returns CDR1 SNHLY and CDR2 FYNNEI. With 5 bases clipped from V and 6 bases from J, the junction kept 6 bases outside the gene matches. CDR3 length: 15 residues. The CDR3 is CASSPLAGGPNEQFF. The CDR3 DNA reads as TGTGCCAGCAGTCCTTTAGCGGGGGGGCCCAATGAGCAGTTCTTC.

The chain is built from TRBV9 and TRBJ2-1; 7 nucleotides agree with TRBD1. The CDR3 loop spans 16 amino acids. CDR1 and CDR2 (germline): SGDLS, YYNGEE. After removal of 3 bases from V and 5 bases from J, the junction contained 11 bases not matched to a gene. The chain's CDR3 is CASSAPETGTNNEQFF. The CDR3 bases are TGTGCCAGCAGCGCACCAGAGACAGGGACGAACAATGAGCAGTTCTTC. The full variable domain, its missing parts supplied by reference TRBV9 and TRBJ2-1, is DSGVTQTPKHLITATGQRVTLRCSPRSGDLSVYWYQQSLDQGLQFLIQYYNGEERAKGNILERFSAQQFPDLHSELNLSSLELGDSALYFCASSAPETGTNNEQFFGPGTRLTVL.

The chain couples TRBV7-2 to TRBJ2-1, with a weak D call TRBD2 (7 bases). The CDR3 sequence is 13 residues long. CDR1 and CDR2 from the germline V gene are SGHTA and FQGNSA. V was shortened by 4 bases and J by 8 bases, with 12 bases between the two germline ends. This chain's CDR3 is CASSSWGGYEQFF. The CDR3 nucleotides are TGTGCCAGCAGCTCCTGGGGGGGCTATGAGCAGTTCTTC.

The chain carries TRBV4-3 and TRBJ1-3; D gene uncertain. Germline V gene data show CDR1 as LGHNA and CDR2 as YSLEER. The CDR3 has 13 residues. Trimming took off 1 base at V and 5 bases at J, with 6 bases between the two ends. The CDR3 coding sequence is TGCGCCAGCAGCCAAGGTACACGAAACACCATATATTTT. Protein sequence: CASSQGTRNTIYF.

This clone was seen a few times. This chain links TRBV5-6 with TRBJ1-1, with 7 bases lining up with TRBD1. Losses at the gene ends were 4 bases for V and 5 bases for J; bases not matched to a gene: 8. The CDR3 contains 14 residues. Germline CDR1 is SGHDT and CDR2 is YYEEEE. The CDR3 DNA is TGTGCCAGCAGCCTCAGGACAGGCTGGACTGAAGCTTTCTTT. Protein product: CASSLRTGWTEAFF.

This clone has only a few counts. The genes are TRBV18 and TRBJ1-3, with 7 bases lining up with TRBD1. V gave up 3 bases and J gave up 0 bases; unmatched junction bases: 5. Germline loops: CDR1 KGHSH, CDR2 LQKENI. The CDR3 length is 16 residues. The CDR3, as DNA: TGTGCCAGCTCACCGCCGGGACAGATCTCTGGAAACACCATATATTTT. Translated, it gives CASSPPGQISGNTIYF.

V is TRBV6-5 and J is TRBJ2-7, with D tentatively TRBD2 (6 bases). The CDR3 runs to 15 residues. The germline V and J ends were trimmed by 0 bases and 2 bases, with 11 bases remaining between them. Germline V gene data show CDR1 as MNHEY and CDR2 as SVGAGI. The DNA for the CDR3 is TGTGCCAGCAGTTACTCGAGGGACTTAACCTACGAGCAGTACTTC. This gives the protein CASSYSRDLTYEQYF.

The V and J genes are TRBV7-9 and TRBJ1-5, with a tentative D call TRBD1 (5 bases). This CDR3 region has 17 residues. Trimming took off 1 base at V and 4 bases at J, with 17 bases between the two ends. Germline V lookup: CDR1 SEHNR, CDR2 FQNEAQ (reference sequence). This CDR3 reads CASSLGGGPRGNQPQHF. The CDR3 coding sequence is TGTGCCAGCAGCTTAGGGGGGGGACCCCGGGGGAATCAGCCCCAGCATTTT.

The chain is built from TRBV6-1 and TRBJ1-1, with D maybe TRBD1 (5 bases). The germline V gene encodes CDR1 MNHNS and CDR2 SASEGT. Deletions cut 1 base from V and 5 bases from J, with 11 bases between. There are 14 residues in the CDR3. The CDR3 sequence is CASSEVGGETEAFF. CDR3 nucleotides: TGTGCCAGCAGTGAAGTCGGGGGAGAGACTGAAGCTTTCTTT.

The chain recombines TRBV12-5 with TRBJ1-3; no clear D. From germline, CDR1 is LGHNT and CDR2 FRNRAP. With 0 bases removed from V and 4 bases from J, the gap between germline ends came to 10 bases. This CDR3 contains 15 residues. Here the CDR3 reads CASGLVPGRGNTIYF. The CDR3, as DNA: TGTGCTAGTGGTTTGGTACCGGGGAGAGGAAACACCATATATTTT.

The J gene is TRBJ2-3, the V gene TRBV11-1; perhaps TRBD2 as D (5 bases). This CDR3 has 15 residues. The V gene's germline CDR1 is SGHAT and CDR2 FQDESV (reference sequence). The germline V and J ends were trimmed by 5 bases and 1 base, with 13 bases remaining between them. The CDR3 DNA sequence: TGTGCCAGCAGCCCTAGCCCAGGAGGCACAGATACGCAGTATTTT. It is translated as CASSPSPGGTDTQYF.

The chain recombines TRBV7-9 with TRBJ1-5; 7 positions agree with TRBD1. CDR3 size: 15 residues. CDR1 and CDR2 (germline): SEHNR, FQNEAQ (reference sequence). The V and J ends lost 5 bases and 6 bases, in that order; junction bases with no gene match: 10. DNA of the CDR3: TGTGCCAGCAGCACGACGGACAGGTTCCCTCAGCCCCAGCATTTT. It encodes CASSTTDRFPQPQHF.

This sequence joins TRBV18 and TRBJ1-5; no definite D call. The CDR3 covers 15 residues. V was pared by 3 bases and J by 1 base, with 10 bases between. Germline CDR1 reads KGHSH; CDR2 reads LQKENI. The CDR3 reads CASSPPGVSNQPQHF. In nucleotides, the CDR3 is TGTGCCAGCTCACCTCCCGGGGTAAGCAATCAGCCCCAGCATTTT.

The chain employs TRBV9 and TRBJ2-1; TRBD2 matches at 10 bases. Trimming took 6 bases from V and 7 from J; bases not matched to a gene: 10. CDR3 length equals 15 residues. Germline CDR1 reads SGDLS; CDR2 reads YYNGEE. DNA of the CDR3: TGTGCCAGCACCCACTCTAGCGGGGGTAGGAATGAGCAGTTCTTC. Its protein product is CASTHSSGGRNEQFF. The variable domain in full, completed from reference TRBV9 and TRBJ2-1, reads DSGVTQTPKHLITATGQRVTLRCSPRSGDLSVYWYQQSLDQGLQFLIQYYNGEERAKGNILERFSAQQFPDLHSELNLSSLELGDSALYFCASTHSSGGRNEQFFGPGTRLTVL.

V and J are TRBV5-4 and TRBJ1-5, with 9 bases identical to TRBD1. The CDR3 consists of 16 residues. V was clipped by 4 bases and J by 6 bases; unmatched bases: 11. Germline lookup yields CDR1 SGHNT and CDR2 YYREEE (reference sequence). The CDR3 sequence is CASSQEQGASRQPQHF. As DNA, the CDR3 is TGTGCCAGCAGCCAGGAACAGGGGGCGTCTCGTCAGCCCCAGCATTTT.

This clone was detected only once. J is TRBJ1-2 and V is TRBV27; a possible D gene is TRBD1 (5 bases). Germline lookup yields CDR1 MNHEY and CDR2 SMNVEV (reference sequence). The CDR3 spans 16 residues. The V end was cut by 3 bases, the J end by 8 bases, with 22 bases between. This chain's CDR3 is CASSLKPHWGVGGYTF. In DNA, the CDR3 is TGTGCCAGCAGTTTGAAACCGCACTGGGGGGTCGGGGGCTACACCTTC.

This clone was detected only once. The CDR3 DNA reads TGTGCCAGCAGCTTAGTCGACTCAGATGGGGAGACCCAGTACTTC. Translation: CASSLVDSDGETQYF. This chain joins TRBV7-2 and TRBJ2-5, with unresolved D. This CDR3 is built from 15 residues. The germline V gene encodes CDR1 SGHTA and CDR2 FQGNSA. The V end was cut by 1 base, the J end by 5 bases, with 14 bases between.

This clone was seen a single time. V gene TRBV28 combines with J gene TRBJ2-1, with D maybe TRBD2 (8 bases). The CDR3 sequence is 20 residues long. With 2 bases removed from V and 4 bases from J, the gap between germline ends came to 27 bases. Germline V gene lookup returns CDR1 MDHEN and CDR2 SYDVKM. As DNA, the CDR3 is TGTGCCAGCAGTTTACCCCGGGACAGACCCGGGACTAGTCATTACAATGAGCAGTTCTTC. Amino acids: CASSLPRDRPGTSHYNEQFF.

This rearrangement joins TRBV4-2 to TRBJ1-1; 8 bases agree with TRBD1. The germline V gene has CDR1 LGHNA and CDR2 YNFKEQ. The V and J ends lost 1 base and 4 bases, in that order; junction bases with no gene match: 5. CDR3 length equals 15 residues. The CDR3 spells CASSQGAGGVTEAFF. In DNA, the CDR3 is TGTGCCAGCAGCCAAGGAGCAGGGGGCGTCACTGAAGCTTTCTTT.

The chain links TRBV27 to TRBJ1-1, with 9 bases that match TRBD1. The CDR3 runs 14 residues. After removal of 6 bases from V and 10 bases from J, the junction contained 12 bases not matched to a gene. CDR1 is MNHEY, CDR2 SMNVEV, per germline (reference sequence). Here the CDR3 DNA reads TGTGCCAGCAGCCTACAGGGGGCGCGGGGTCGAGCTTTCTTT. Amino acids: CASSLQGARGRAFF.

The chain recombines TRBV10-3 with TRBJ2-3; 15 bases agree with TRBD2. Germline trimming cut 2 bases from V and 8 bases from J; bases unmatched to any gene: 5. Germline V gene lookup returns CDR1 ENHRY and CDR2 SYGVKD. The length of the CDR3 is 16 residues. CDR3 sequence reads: CAISEEPGLAGGTQYF. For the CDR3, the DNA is TGTGCCATCAGTGAGGAGCCGGGACTAGCGGGGGGTACGCAGTATTTT.

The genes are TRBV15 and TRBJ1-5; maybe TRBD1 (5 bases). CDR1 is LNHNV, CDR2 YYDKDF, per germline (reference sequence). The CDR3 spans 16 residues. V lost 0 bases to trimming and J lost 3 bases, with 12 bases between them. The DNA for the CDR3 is TGTGCCACCAGCAGAGACCGGGGGATAATCAATCAGCCCCAGCATTTT. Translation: CATSRDRGIINQPQHF.